Sequencing of this T cell receptor beta chain was carried out in a study of Graves' ophthalmopathy and Graves' hyperthyroidism (dated by TCRdb to the late 2010s). Concerning the study at large: Peripheral blood was collected at initial diagnosis, prior to any treatment. The study used signatures of the TCR beta repertoire to tell Graves' ophthalmopathy apart from Graves' hyperthyroidism and to predict which patients would progress to ophthalmopathy. In total, some 130 blood samples were TCR-sequenced: fewer than 50 ophthalmopathy, under 80 hyperthyroidism and about 17 hyperthyroidism-to-ophthalmopathy patients. To explore V-J signatures distinguishing ophthalmopathy from hyperthyroidism, a discovery set of 100 patients (roughly 42 ophthalmopathy, some 55 stable hyperthyroidism) was enrolled. An independent validation cohort comprised around 20 hyperthyroidism patients and 15 to 17 patients who later progressed from hyperthyroidism to ophthalmopathy. In about six hyperthyroidism patients, the T-cell repertoires found in thyroid tissue were compared with those found in blood. After sampling, hyperthyroidism patients received methimazole starting at 30 mg daily, and ophthalmopathy patients received high-dose intravenous methylprednisolone. Results the study describes overall, beyond this receptor: Most expanded thyroid clonotypes with a frequency above 0.001 also appeared in blood, which suggests that blood repertoires may reflect the immune response in the thyroid. In validation, the model predicted ophthalmopathy progression with about 70% sensitivity and approximately 75% specificity; 12 predicted patients were CT-confirmed with GO in a median of approximately 6.5 months. In cross-validation, the 13-signature model distinguished ophthalmopathy from stable hyperthyroidism with approximately 85% sensitivity and roughly 81% specificity, and in the test set the corresponding values were 80% and 75%. Sample size was not statistically predetermined, and group allocation was not concealed from the investigators.

Taken from the germline V gene (reference sequence), the CDR1 and CDR2 loops are LNHNV and YYDKDF. The CDR3, cysteine through phenylalanine, is 16 amino acids long. Of all the DNA, just the CDR3 is kept, 48 bases in frame from base 1. Between the V and J ends, shortened by 0 bases and 5 bases respectively, the junction contains 16 bases. Ophthalmopathy patients were characterized by moderately to severely active disease, a Clinical Activity Score of at least 3, a NOSPECS grade of at least 4, and a disease duration under 3 months. Anyone with other autoimmune diseases, uncontrolled infections, pregnancy or lactation was excluded from the study. Clinical symptoms, serum thyroxine, TRAb, thyroid ultrasound and orbital computed tomography were used for diagnosis. PBMCs were isolated from about 10 ml of fresh peripheral blood by Ficoll-Paque density gradient centrifugation. Total RNA was extracted using Trizol reagent, and RNA quality was checked on an Agilent 2100 Bioanalyzer.

In its sample, this clonotype was seen a few times. This receptor's antigen is unknown. No qualities accompany the bases; no much larger clone lies one base away. For repertoire sequencing, the TCR beta CDR3 regions were amplified from RNA transcripts. The first round of RT-PCR was done with HTBI primers and the Qiagen OneStep RT-PCR kit, and was followed by a second round of multiplex PCR, then size selection and purification. Sequencing of the libraries was carried out on an Illumina HiSeq2000 in paired-end mode with 100 bp reads. In the authors' own workflow: Reads were processed with SOAPnuke, discarding reads with adapters, uncalled bases, mean Phred below 15, or no exact constant-primer or identifier match. COPE v1.2.5 was used to merge high-quality paired reads. Each unique nucleotide sequence was defined as a clonotype, and clonotypes were aligned to IMGT TRB V, D and J references with MiTCR v1.1. The analysis was limited to V-J combinations with a frequency above 0.0001, which together covered roughly 99% of the repertoires. For each V-J combination, a TCR clonal expansion and chaos score was defined as F50 clonal expansion divided by the chaos observed in the TCRdist matrix. Welch's t-statistics and random forest were used to reduce the features to about 12 V-J combinations, which were then used as input to a naive Bayes classifier. Thyroid-blood repertoire similarity was quantified with the Morisita-Horn index. TCRdb reanalyzed the raw reads on its own, using fastp at Q25 for trimming and MiXCR for clone calling, and kept in-frame beta chains. Rows with one shared CDR3 protein collapse into an entry with the most common genes and DNA. It is TCRdb's table, rather than the study itself, that gives the V and J calls and clone size. Within this sample are 300,000 to 400,000 distinct CDR3 sequences, with roughly a sixth of them counted one time only. Roughly 12% of the sample lies in the top ten.

The sample was peripheral blood. This clonotype originated in an adult man with Graves' ophthalmopathy. The chain was built from TRBV15 and TRBJ2-5; no D gene call is confident. The CDR3 reads CATSRDLGIVVETQYF. The nucleotides read TGTGCCACCAGCAGAGATCTTGGGATAGTGGTTGAGACCCAGTACTTC.